This passage covers 22 T cell receptor beta chains from one sample sequenced in a study of metastatic and nonmetastatic thyroid tumors. TCRdb recomputed clones from the PCR reads via MiXCR. The repertoire holds 10,000 to 15,000 clones, with around 10% as singletons. Each patient went into thyroid surgery without having received any treatment. The sample taken for sequencing was blood. These receptors came from a female donor with papillary thyroid cancer or a benign thyroid nodule (not recorded which). Some clones in this sample may be carry-over from other donors' samples.

This clone was seen at least ten times. The rearrangement uses TRBV6-1 and TRBJ2-5; 9 bases are shared with TRBD1. The CDR3 has 14 amino acids. The V and J ends lost 5 bases and 5 bases, in that order; junction bases with no gene match: 6. Germline lookup yields CDR1 MNHNS and CDR2 SASEGT. DNA for the CDR3: TGTGCCAGCAGTAACGGACAGGGGATGGAGACCCAGTACTTC. This codes for CASSNGQGMETQYF.

This clone was observed many times. The J gene is TRBJ1-2, the V gene TRBV30; D unclear. Germline-derived CDR1 and CDR2 are GTSNPN and SVGIG (reference sequence). Trimming cost V 2 bases and J 8 bases, with 15 bases left between them. This CDR3 is 13 amino acids long. The CDR3 here is CAWSLPRRGGYTF. The CDR3 DNA reads as TGTGCCTGGAGTTTGCCCCGAAGAGGCGGCTACACCTTC. Using reference TRBV30 and TRBJ1-2 for the parts outside the CDR3, the full variable domain is SQTIHQWPATLVQPVGSPLSLECTVEGTSNPNLYWYRQAAGRGLQLLFYSVGIGQISSEVPQNLSASRPQDRQFILSSKKLLLSDSGFYLCAWSLPRRGGYTFGSGTRLTVV.

Judged by abundance, this clone is hyperexpanded. The rearrangement uses TRBV28 and TRBJ1-5, with a tentative D call TRBD1 (6 bases). V dropped 7 bases and J dropped 9 bases, with 16 bases sitting between them. Germline CDR1 MDHEN, CDR2 SYDVKM. The CDR3 loop spans 13 amino acids. The CDR3 loop is CASTPQWGLPQHF. DNA for the CDR3: TGTGCCAGCACCCCTCAGTGGGGGCTGCCCCAGCATTTT.

This clone was observed at least ten times. The chain recombines TRBV20-1 with TRBJ1-1; D is unclear. The germline V and J ends were trimmed by 6 bases and 4 bases, with 15 bases remaining between them. The CDR3 is 13 residues long. The germline V gene has CDR1 DFQATT and CDR2 SNEGSKA (reference sequence). The CDR3: CSARPDLSTEAFF. The CDR3 coding sequence is TGCAGTGCCCGTCCCGATTTAAGCACTGAAGCTTTCTTT.

This clone was detected many times. This sequence joins TRBV5-1 and TRBJ2-3, with D uncertain. Germline V CDR1 and CDR2: SGHRS, YFSETQ. This CDR3 contains 14 residues. Trimming cost V 0 bases and J 2 bases, with 7 bases left between them. This CDR3 is CASSLASSTDTQYF. The CDR3 DNA reads as TGCGCCAGCAGCTTGGCCTCTTCCACAGATACGCAGTATTTT. Complete variable domain (other parts from reference TRBV5-1 and TRBJ2-3): KAGVTQTPRYLIKTRGQQVTLSCSPISGHRSVSWYQQTPGQGLQFLFEYFSETQRNKGNFPGRFSGRQFSNSRSEMNVSTLELGDSALYLCASSLASSTDTQYFGPGTRLTVL.

In this sample, this clone turned up many times. The chain is built from TRBV7-2 and TRBJ2-3; 8 nucleotides align to TRBD1. There are 17 residues in the CDR3. The J segment lost 2 bases and the V segment lost 1 base, leaving 8 bases of the junction unmatched. CDR1 SGHTA and CDR2 FQGNSA come from the germline V gene. DNA for the CDR3: TGTGCCAGCAGCTTAGGCTGGGAACAGGGGGTCACAGATACGCAGTATTTT. Protein product: CASSLGWEQGVTDTQYF.

This clone has ten or more counts. V gene TRBV7-2 combines with J gene TRBJ2-3; TRBD2 is a possible D gene (5 bases). V was shortened by 5 bases and J by 4 bases, with 13 bases between the two germline ends. Per the germline V gene, CDR1 is SGHTA and CDR2 is FQGNSA. The CDR3 runs 14 residues. CDR3 bases: TGTGCCAGCAGCACTAGAGCGGCGGCAGATACGCAGTATTTT. Protein product: CASSTRAAADTQYF.

This clone was seen at least ten times. The V gene is TRBV19, the J gene TRBJ2-7, with 7 bases lining up with TRBD2. V shed 6 bases, J shed 0 bases, and the junction held 5 bases outside the gene matches. The CDR3 is 14 amino acids. From germline, CDR1 is LNHDA and CDR2 SQIVND (reference sequence). CDR3 nucleotide sequence: TGTGCCAGTAGCCGGGAGGCGAGCTCCTACGAGCAGTACTTC. Translating gives CASSREASSYEQYF.

This clone has ten or more counts. The chain employs TRBV6-2 or TRBV6-3 and TRBJ2-6, with 7 bases aligning to TRBD1. The CDR3 has 17 amino acids. The germline CDR1 and CDR2 sequences are MNHEY and SVGEGT. V shed 6 bases and J 4 bases; nucleotides not matched to a gene: 12. As DNA, the CDR3 is TGTGCCAGCAGGGAAGACAGGGACGGAGAGGGGGCCAACGTCCTGACTTTC. Translating it yields CASREDRDGEGANVLTF.

V is TRBV27 and J is TRBJ2-7; D uncertain. Looked up from germline, CDR1 is MNHEY and CDR2 is SMNVEV (reference sequence). This CDR3 region has 13 residues. Trimming took 2 bases from V and 7 from J, leaving 12 bases between them. Here the CDR3 DNA reads TGTGCCAGCAGTTTAGGAGTAGCTCGAGAGCAGTACTTC. It encodes CASSLGVAREQYF.

This clone was observed at least ten times. J is TRBJ2-1 and V is TRBV7-8, with TRBD1 matching over 11 bases. Per germline, CDR1 SGHVS and CDR2 FQNEAQ. The CDR3 runs to 17 residues. V trimming: 6 bases; J trimming: 3 bases; junction bases outside the gene matches: 10. In nucleotides, the CDR3 is TGTGCCAGCAGTTTTACCTGGGGACAGGGGGTCTACAATGAGCAGTTCTTC. It is translated as CASSFTWGQGVYNEQFF.

This clone occurred a few times. A single base separates this from a much larger clone, so it may be a read error. This sample also contains other DNA sequences that code for the same CDR3. This CDR3 reads CASSLNIGVAETQYF. In DNA, the CDR3 is TGCGCCAGCAGCTTGAACATTGGGGTAGCAGAAACCCAGTACTTC. The chain couples TRBV5-1 to TRBJ2-5; D is unresolved. CDR3 length: 15 amino acids. Trimming cost V 1 base and J 8 bases, with 18 bases left between them. Looked up from germline, CDR1 is SGHRS and CDR2 is YFSETQ. The variable domain in full, with the rest retrieved from reference TRBV5-1 and TRBJ2-5, is KAGVTQTPRYLIKTRGQQVTLSCSPISGHRSVSWYQQTPGQGLQFLFEYFSETQRNKGNFPGRFSGRQFSNSRSEMNVSTLELGDSALYLCASSLNIGVAETQYFGPGTRLLVL.

This clone was detected a few times. The genes are TRBV2 and TRBJ2-7; 10 bases map to TRBD1. The CDR3 is 15 residues long. J lost 3 bases, V lost 7 bases, and 9 bases had no gene match. The germline V gene encodes CDR1 SNHLY and CDR2 FYNNEI. The CDR3 loop reads CASTQGTGDRYEQYF. The DNA for the CDR3 is TGTGCCAGCACCCAGGGGACAGGGGACCGCTACGAGCAGTACTTC.

This clone was counted ten times or more. The chain's CDR3 is CASRSGQVYNSPLHF. CDR3 DNA: TGTGCCAGTAGGAGTGGACAGGTATATAATTCACCCCTCCACTTT. V gene TRBV19 combines with J gene TRBJ1-6; 7 bases are shared with TRBD1. Germline CDR1 reads LNHDA; CDR2 reads SQIVND (reference sequence). The CDR3 extends over 15 amino acids. Trimming took 6 bases from V and 4 from J; bases not matched to a gene: 6.

The chain joins TRBV27 to TRBJ1-2; 8 bases are a match to TRBD1. Germline V lookup: CDR1 MNHEY, CDR2 SMNVEV (reference sequence). The CDR3 contains 17 residues. J lost 8 bases, V lost 5 bases, and 19 bases had no gene match. CDR3 in DNA: TGTGCCAGCAGTCCGCTCACAGGACAGGGAAAATCAGGGGGCTACACCTTC. Encoded protein: CASSPLTGQGKSGGYTF.

This clone has ten or more counts. The chain employs TRBV30 and TRBJ1-5; the D gene is possibly TRBD1 (6 bases). V was trimmed by 2 bases and J by 4 bases, leaving 15 bases between them. The CDR3 extends over 15 amino acids. Germline lookup yields CDR1 GTSNPN and CDR2 SVGIG (reference sequence). As DNA, the CDR3 is TGTGCCTGGAGTCAGGGGTTGGTTGGGAATCAGCCCCAGCATTTT. It is translated as CAWSQGLVGNQPQHF.

This clone was seen at least ten times. The chain uses TRBV10-3 and TRBJ2-3; TRBD2 matches at 10 bases. J was trimmed by 5 bases and V by 0 bases; bases with no gene match: 5. Germline values: CDR1 ENHRY, CDR2 SYGVKD. The CDR3 sequence is 16 residues long. CDR3 region: CAISESEVAGGDTQYF. In DNA, the CDR3 is TGTGCCATCAGTGAGTCCGAGGTAGCGGGAGGAGATACGCAGTATTTT.

This clone was seen at least ten times. V usage is TRBV5-1 and J usage is TRBJ1-1; no firm D call. Trimming pared 4 bases from V and 0 bases from J, leaving 13 bases between. Germline V gene data show CDR1 as SGHRS and CDR2 as YFSETQ. The CDR3 runs 15 residues. CDR3 protein: CASSPLMGMNTEAFF. DNA of the CDR3: TGCGCCAGCAGCCCCTTGATGGGGATGAACACTGAAGCTTTCTTT.

This clone was detected many times. The J gene is TRBJ1-1, the V gene TRBV7-9; possibly TRBD1 for D (5 bases). Per the germline V gene, CDR1 is SEHNR and CDR2 is FQNEAQ (reference sequence). The V end lost 1 base, the J end lost 11 bases, and 20 bases lay between the germline ends. The CDR3 runs to 15 residues. The CDR3 spells CASSLGTVRGEKAFF. The CDR3 DNA is TGTGCCAGCAGCTTAGGTACGGTGAGGGGCGAAAAGGCTTTCTTT.

This clone counts as medium-sized (0.01 to 0.1%). The gene calls are TRBV24-1 and TRBJ2-7; 8 nucleotides align to TRBD1. The CDR3 consists of 16 residues. Germline V gene data show CDR1 as KGHDR and CDR2 as SFDVKD. V trimming: 3 bases; J trimming: 4 bases; junction bases outside the gene matches: 10. The DNA for the CDR3 is TGTGCCACCAGTGATCCTGGGACAGGTGGGGCTTACGAGCAGTACTTC. It translates to CATSDPGTGGAYEQYF.

This clone was seen only a few times. J is TRBJ1-6 and V is TRBV6-4; TRBD1 agrees at 8 bases. CDR3 size: 17 residues. V shed 2 bases, J shed 10 bases, and the junction held 13 bases outside the gene matches. Germline CDR1 is MRHNA and CDR2 is SNTAGT. For the CDR3, the DNA is TGTGCCAGCAGTGACGACGGTCAGGGGGCGCGTAGATCACCCCTCCACTTT. Translating gives CASSDDGQGARRSPLHF.

The chain couples TRBV6-1 to TRBJ1-3; D unclear. The germline CDR1 and CDR2 sequences are MNHNS and SASEGT. This CDR3 is built from 13 residues. Trimming shortened V by 6 bases and J by 3 bases, and 9 bases separated the two germline ends. The CDR3 protein is CASRPTIGNTIYF. CDR3 DNA: TGTGCCAGCAGGCCCACAATTGGAAACACCATATATTTT.